Presented here are 20 T cell receptor beta chains from one specimen sequenced in a study of cytomegalovirus exposure and HLA in healthy donors. 60 Vbeta and 13 Jbeta primers were used in PCR. Produced via immunoSEQ multiplex PCR; TCRdb's table is partial and in-frame only. The sample shows around 94,000 clones, around 80% of them seen only once. The sample taken for sequencing was PBMCs. Receptor source: a male donor in good health and CMV-seropositive.

The sample holds a few counts of this clone. The gene calls are TRBV7-2 and TRBJ1-3, with 8 bases aligning to TRBD1. The length of the CDR3 is 16 residues. The trim removed 5 bases at V and 3 bases at J, leaving 9 bases unmatched. Germline V gene sequence: CDR1 SGHTA, CDR2 FQGNSA. CDR3 sequence: CASSAPTGVLGNTIYF. CDR3 DNA sequence: TGTGCCAGCAGCGCGCCGACAGGGGTTCTTGGAAACACCATATATTTT.

This clone was seen more than once but under ten times. The CDR3 sequence: CASSETPTGDGYTF. CDR3 DNA sequence: TGCGCCAGCAGTGAGACCCCGACAGGGGATGGCTACACCTTC. The chain couples TRBV10-2 to TRBJ1-2, with 8 nucleotides matching TRBD1. CDR1 is WSHSY and CDR2 is SAAADI in the germline V gene. The J segment lost 6 bases and the V segment lost 2 bases, leaving 5 bases of the junction unmatched. This CDR3 has 14 amino acids.

This rearrangement joins TRBV28 to TRBJ1-5; D uncertain. The CDR3 extends over 12 amino acids. In germline, CDR1 is MDHEN, CDR2 SYDVKM. V was cut by 5 bases and J by 7 bases, with 9 bases left in between. CDR3 sequence: CASSLLRQPQHF. The CDR3 region has the DNA TGTGCCAGCAGTCTGCTAAGACAGCCCCAGCATTTT.

CDR3 nucleotides: TGTGCCAGCAGTTTGAGAAGTTCTGGAAACACCATATATTTT. It yields the protein CASSLRSSGNTIYF. The chain uses TRBV27 and TRBJ1-3; no definite D call. With 3 bases removed from V and 1 base from J, the gap between germline ends came to 7 bases. The CDR3 is 14 residues long. Germline V gene lookup returns CDR1 MNHEY and CDR2 SMNVEV (reference sequence).

There are a few counts of this clone. The chain employs TRBV6-4 and TRBJ2-3; tentatively, D is TRBD2 (6 bases). This CDR3 is built from 14 residues. V shed 2 bases and J shed 3 bases, with 9 bases lying between them. The germline CDR1 and CDR2 sequences are MRHNA and SNTAGT. CDR3 DNA sequence: TGTGCCAGCAGTGACGGGGGAGGTACAGATACGCAGTATTTT. Residues: CASSDGGGTDTQYF.

CDR3 protein: CASSLASGGANEQFF. As DNA, the CDR3 is TGTGCCAGCAGCTTAGCTAGCGGGGGGGCAAATGAGCAGTTCTTC. The chain has TRBV7-6 and TRBJ2-1, with 11 bases matching TRBD2. Germline V gives CDR1 SGHVS, CDR2 FNYEAQ. The V segment lost 0 bases and the J segment 7 bases; nucleotides outside the gene matches: 2. The CDR3 runs 15 residues.

This rearrangement joins TRBV28 to TRBJ1-1; no definite D call. V was pared by 1 base and J by 0 bases, with 9 bases between. The germline V gene encodes CDR1 MDHEN and CDR2 SYDVKM. The CDR3 is 15 residues long. DNA for the CDR3: TGTGCCAGCAGTTTATCCCCGGGTTTGAACACTGAAGCTTTCTTT. This encodes CASSLSPGLNTEAFF. The variable domain in full, completed from reference TRBV28 and TRBJ1-1, reads DVKVTQSSRYLVKRTGEKVFLECVQDMDHENMFWYRQDPGLGLRLIYFSYDVKMKEKGDIPEGYSVSREKKERFSLILESASTNQTSMYLCASSLSPGLNTEAFFGQGTRLTVV.

The count of this clone is one. This sequence joins TRBV28 and TRBJ2-7; 7 bases fit TRBD2. After removal of 8 bases from V and 4 bases from J, the junction contained 8 bases not matched to a gene. The germline V gene has CDR1 MDHEN and CDR2 SYDVKM. The CDR3 runs to 13 residues. The CDR3 sequence: CASSAGVGYEQYF. CDR3 sequence (DNA): TGTGCCAGCTCGGCGGGGGTGGGGTACGAGCAGTACTTC.

This clone has only a few counts. This chain connects TRBV7-8 to TRBJ2-3, with 8 bases aligning to TRBD2. With V trimmed by 5 bases and J by 2 bases, 6 bases remained unmatched. The CDR3 is 15 residues long. CDR1 is SGHVS and CDR2 is FQNEAQ in the germline V gene. The CDR3, as DNA: TGTGCCAGCAGCCCTTTAGCGGGGCTCACAGATACGCAGTATTTT. It specifies CASSPLAGLTDTQYF.

The rearrangement joins TRBV6-5 to TRBJ1-1; perhaps TRBD1 as D (6 bases). The CDR3 is made up of 13 amino acids. Trimming removed 0 bases at V and 4 bases at J, with 6 bases between. Germline V CDR1 and CDR2: MNHEY, SVGAGI. The CDR3 loop reads CASSYSGGTEAFF. The CDR3 region has the DNA TGTGCCAGCAGTTACTCAGGGGGCACTGAAGCTTTCTTT.

The chain employs TRBV10-2 and TRBJ2-3; 14 bases map to TRBD2. From germline, CDR1 is WSHSY and CDR2 SAAADI. J lost 4 bases, V lost 8 bases, and 5 bases had no gene match. This CDR3 spans 15 amino acids. The CDR3 here is CASVGLAGVADTQYF. The CDR3 nucleotides are TGCGCCAGCGTGGGACTAGCGGGAGTCGCAGATACGCAGTATTTT.

J is TRBJ1-1 and V is TRBV5-1; D is possibly TRBD1 (6 bases). The germline V gene encodes CDR1 SGHRS and CDR2 YFSETQ. With 1 base removed from V and 0 bases from J, the gap between germline ends came to 13 bases. This CDR3 spans 16 amino acids. The CDR3 DNA reads as TGCGCCAGCAGCTTGCGAAACAGGGAGATGAACACTGAAGCTTTCTTT. It yields the protein CASSLRNREMNTEAFF.

V and J are TRBV7-9 and TRBJ2-7; TRBD1 matches 12 bases. V shed 5 bases, J shed 0 bases, and the junction held 8 bases outside the gene matches. The CDR3 length is 17 residues. The germline V gene encodes CDR1 SEHNR and CDR2 FQNEAQ (reference sequence). The CDR3 sequence is CASSPAGTGGFSYEQYF. In nucleotides, the CDR3 is TGTGCCAGCAGCCCCGCTGGGACAGGGGGCTTCTCCTACGAGCAGTACTTC. The full variable domain, its missing parts supplied by reference TRBV7-9 and TRBJ2-7, is DTGVSQNPRHKITKRGQNVTFRCDPISEHNRLYWYRQTLGQGPEFLTYFQNEAQLEKSRLLSDRFSAERPKGSFSTLEIQRTEQGDSAMYLCASSPAGTGGFSYEQYFGPGTRLTVT.

This clone was counted a single time. This rearrangement joins TRBV4-1 to TRBJ2-3, with a weak D call TRBD1 (6 bases). This CDR3 comprises 16 residues. The V gene's germline CDR1 is MGHRA and CDR2 YSYEKL. Trimming took off 0 bases at V and 2 bases at J, with 12 bases between the two ends. DNA of the CDR3: TGCGCCAGCAGCCAAGACTCAGGGGTCTTCACAGATACGCAGTATTTT. This encodes CASSQDSGVFTDTQYF.

The J gene is TRBJ2-7, the V gene TRBV7-2; possibly TRBD2 for D (5 bases). Trimming stripped 2 bases from V and 1 base from J, with 15 bases between. CDR1 and CDR2 (germline): SGHTA, FQGNSA. The CDR3 extends over 16 amino acids. DNA for the CDR3: TGTGCCAGCAGCTTAATGTTCGGGGAGTCGTCCTACGAGCAGTACTTC. Protein: CASSLMFGESSYEQYF.

This rearrangement joins TRBV27 to TRBJ2-3, with TRBD1 as a possible D gene (6 bases). Germline V gene lookup returns CDR1 MNHEY and CDR2 SMNVEV (reference sequence). The CDR3 spans 17 residues. Between the trimmed V and J ends, which lost 5 bases and 2 bases, there was a span of 20 bases. CDR3 loop: CASSHLRRGRDTDTQYF. CDR3 nucleotide sequence: TGTGCCAGCAGTCACCTTCGTAGGGGGAGAGACACAGATACGCAGTATTTT.

There are a few counts of this clone. This chain joins TRBV27 and TRBJ2-7; 9 bases agree with TRBD2. The CDR3 has 15 amino acids. CDR1 MNHEY and CDR2 SMNVEV come from the germline V gene (reference sequence). V lost 7 bases and J lost 4; bases outside the gene matches: 11. The CDR3 is CASTLTSGSVYEQYF. The CDR3 nucleotides are TGTGCCAGCACCCTGACTAGCGGATCGGTTTACGAGCAGTACTTC.

The chain carries TRBV7-2 and TRBJ1-5; D not resolved. The CDR3 loop spans 16 amino acids. The V gene's germline CDR1 is SGHTA and CDR2 FQGNSA. Trimming pared 1 base from V and 0 bases from J, leaving 10 bases between. The CDR3: CASSLGGRRSNQPQHF. CDR3 nucleotide sequence: TGTGCCAGCAGCTTAGGAGGCAGACGTAGCAATCAGCCCCAGCATTTT. The full variable domain, in which reference TRBV7-2 and TRBJ1-5 provide the parts outside the CDR3, is GAGVSQSPSNKVTEKGKDVELRCDPISGHTALYWYRQSLGQGLEFLIYFQGNSAPDKSGLPSDRFSAERTGGSVSTLTIQRTQQEDSAVYLCASSLGGRRSNQPQHFGDGTRLSIL.

This clone came up a few times. The chain combines TRBV27 with TRBJ1-2; weak D call: TRBD1 (6 bases). CDR3 length equals 12 residues. Trimming stripped 5 bases from V and 8 bases from J, with 12 bases between. Germline values: CDR1 MNHEY, CDR2 SMNVEV (reference sequence). CDR3 protein: CASSTLQGGYTF. CDR3 sequence (DNA): TGTGCCAGCAGTACTTTACAGGGCGGCTACACCTTC.

The rearrangement joins TRBV19 to TRBJ1-6, with D possibly TRBD1 on 5 matching bases. The V and J ends lost 2 bases and 8 bases respectively, with 22 bases between them. The V gene's germline CDR1 is LNHDA and CDR2 SQIVND (reference sequence). CDR3 length: 18 residues. CDR3 amino acids: CASSIRFDRGTSDSPLHF. The CDR3 DNA sequence: TGTGCCAGTAGTATAAGGTTTGACCGAGGGACTTCGGATTCACCCCTCCACTTT.